This T cell receptor (beta chain) was captured by sequencing in a study of blood T cell repertoires in COVID-19. Assay used: immunoSEQ multiplex PCR; TCRdb lists only in-frame clones, some missing. The sample records hundreds of thousands of clones, just over 85% being singletons. CDR3 length: 14 amino acids. The V gene's germline CDR1 is MNHNY and CDR2 SVGAGI (reference sequence). V was cut by 4 bases and J by 0 bases, with 6 bases left in between. This clone appeared once. This TCR came from a woman aged 25-40 years with active or convalescent COVID-19. This chain uses TRBV6-6 with TRBJ2-2; D gene ambiguous. The specimen sequenced was peripheral blood. The CDR3 coding sequence is TGTGCCAGCAGTTCAACGGCGAACACCGGGGAGCTGTTTTTT. It specifies CASSSTANTGELFF.